What follows are 16 T cell receptor beta chains derived from one specimen sequenced in a study of shared clonotypes between healthy human individuals. Assay: immunoSEQ multiplex PCR; the TCRdb copy retains only in-frame clones and omits some. Among fewer than 2.5 million clones listed, roughly 93% were seen once. The material sequenced was naive CD4+ T cells from PBMCs. The subset here: CD45RA+ positively selected. The receptors stem from a man aged 18 to 29 in good health. Some clones in this sample may be carry-over from other donors' samples.

The genes are TRBV28 and TRBJ1-3; TRBD1 might be the D (5 bases). The CDR3 is made up of 15 amino acids. V was clipped by 4 bases and J by 6 bases, with 16 bases between them. Per the germline V gene, CDR1 is MDHEN and CDR2 is SYDVKM. Here the CDR3 reads CASSSPQQGANTIYF. CDR3 coding DNA: TGTGCCAGCAGTTCCCCCCAGCAGGGTGCAAACACCATATATTTT.

The chain carries TRBV27 and TRBJ1-4, with 8 bases lining up with TRBD1. Germline CDR1 and CDR2: MNHEY and SMNVEV (reference sequence). The V gene end was trimmed by 5 bases and the J gene end by 8 bases; junction bases not matched to a gene: 7. CDR3 length: 14 residues. The CDR3 nucleotides are TGTGCCAGCAGTACCGGACAGGGTTTCGAAAAACTGTTTTTT. It yields the protein CASSTGQGFEKLFF.

This sequence joins TRBV6-5 and TRBJ1-1; D is unresolved. CDR3 length: 16 amino acids. Looked up from germline, CDR1 is MNHEY and CDR2 is SVGAGI. With 2 bases removed from V and 0 bases from J, the gap between germline ends came to 13 bases. In nucleotides, the CDR3 is TGTGCCAGCAGTTACCTGGTCGGAACTATGAACACTGAAGCTTTCTTT. Translated: CASSYLVGTMNTEAFF.

This clone turned up a few times. This sequence joins TRBV18 and TRBJ1-1, with no clear D. From germline, CDR1 is KGHSH and CDR2 LQKENI. The CDR3 spans 15 residues. V was clipped by 6 bases and J by 1 base, with 15 bases between them. The CDR3 region is CASSTSIGSNTEAFF. The CDR3 coding sequence is TGTGCCAGCTCCACGTCTATCGGGTCGAACACTGAAGCTTTCTTT. Full variable domain (outside the CDR3, taken from reference TRBV18 and TRBJ1-1): NAGVMQNPRHLVRRRGQEARLRCSPMKGHSHVYWYRQLPEEGLKFMVYLQKENIIDESGMPKERFSAEFPKEGPSILRIQQVVRGDSAAYFCASSTSIGSNTEAFFGQGTRLTVV.

The chain uses TRBV6-6 and TRBJ2-1; 7 nucleotides align to TRBD2. V lost 5 bases, J lost 2 bases, and 6 bases stayed unmatched. The germline V gene has CDR1 MNHNY and CDR2 SVGAGI (reference sequence). This CDR3 contains 15 residues. CDR3 nucleotide sequence: TGTGCCAGCAGTGCCGCTAGCGGAGCCTACAATGAGCAGTTCTTC. It translates to CASSAASGAYNEQFF.

The chain is built from TRBV19 and TRBJ2-7; 7 bases match TRBD2. The germline gives CDR1 LNHDA, CDR2 SQIVND (reference sequence). V trimming: 11 bases; J trimming: 6 bases; junction bases outside the gene matches: 16. The CDR3 is 14 residues long. CDR3 coding DNA: TGTGCCTCCCGGGCAGGCGCGGGAGAGTCCGAGCAGTACTTC. As protein: CASRAGAGESEQYF.

This sequence joins TRBV7-9 and TRBJ2-7; 11 bases line up with TRBD2. Losses at the gene ends were 5 bases for V and 2 bases for J; bases not matched to a gene: 14. Germline CDR1 SEHNR, CDR2 FQNEAQ (reference sequence). This CDR3 contains 18 residues. The CDR3 bases are TGTGCCAGCAGCGCCGGGACTAGCGGCACCGACCCCGCCTACGAGCAGTACTTC. Its protein product is CASSAGTSGTDPAYEQYF.

J is TRBJ2-4 and V is TRBV5-1; 7 bases line up with TRBD1. This CDR3 has 14 residues. With V trimmed by 2 bases and J by 6 bases, 5 bases remained unmatched. Germline V CDR1 and CDR2: SGHRS, YFSETQ. The CDR3 reads CASSFEGARNIQYF. As DNA, the CDR3 is TGCGCCAGCAGCTTTGAGGGGGCGAGAAACATTCAGTACTTC.

J is TRBJ2-7 and V is TRBV28; no firm D call. This CDR3 has 14 amino acids. V lost 5 bases, J lost 3 bases, and 14 bases lay in between. Germline V gene lookup returns CDR1 MDHEN and CDR2 SYDVKM. The CDR3 reads CASSLQALHYEQYF. In nucleotides, the CDR3 is TGTGCCAGCAGTCTCCAGGCCCTCCACTACGAGCAGTACTTC.

The V call is TRBV5-5, the J call TRBJ1-1; a possible D gene is TRBD1 (6 bases). Deletions cut 0 bases from V and 0 bases from J, with 15 bases between. The CDR3 contains 17 residues. Per the germline V gene, CDR1 is SGHKS and CDR2 is YYEKEE (reference sequence). This CDR3 is CASSLAGGLLMNTEAFF. The CDR3 DNA sequence: TGTGCCAGCAGCTTGGCTGGGGGGCTCCTCATGAACACTGAAGCTTTCTTT.

As regards this clone: Other DNA sequences of this sample code for an identical CDR3. This chain links TRBV2 with TRBJ2-3; D not certain. Trimming stripped 0 bases from V and 4 bases from J, with 8 bases between. Germline V CDR1 and CDR2: SNHLY, FYNNEI. The CDR3 covers 14 residues. In DNA form, the CDR3 reads TGTGCCAGCAGTGAAGCCCTCCCGCCAGATACGCAGTATTTT. This codes for CASSEALPPDTQYF.

The chain employs TRBV6-6 and TRBJ2-7; unclear D gene. CDR3 length: 13 residues. Germline-derived CDR1 and CDR2 are MNHNY and SVGAGI (reference sequence). V was shortened by 5 bases and J by 4 bases, with 12 bases between the two germline ends. As DNA, the CDR3 is TGTGCCAGCAGTCCTGCCCCCGCGTACGAGCAGTACTTC. Its translation is CASSPAPAYEQYF.

Regarding this clone: A junction boundary mismatches the germline segment, possibly from a read error. The V gene is TRBV6-5, the J gene TRBJ1-2; maybe TRBD1 (5 bases). Germline CDR1 is MNHEY and CDR2 is SVGAGI. This CDR3 region has 12 residues. The CDR3 sequence: CTSSRLRQPKTF. CDR3 coding DNA: TGTACCAGCAGTAGACTTAGACAGCCCAAGACCTTC.

The rearrangement uses TRBV5-6 and TRBJ2-1; 10 nucleotides agree with TRBD2. Per the germline V gene, CDR1 is SGHDT and CDR2 is YYEEEE. The CDR3 totals 17 residues. V shed 0 bases and J 7 bases; nucleotides not matched to a gene: 10. Here the CDR3 DNA reads TGTGCCAGCAGCTTGGTCGTCGCAGCGGGAGGGTTAAATGAGCAGTTCTTC. This sequence encodes CASSLVVAAGGLNEQFF.

The chain links TRBV7-2 to TRBJ1-6, with D unresolved. Germline V gene data show CDR1 as SGHTA and CDR2 as FQGNSA. The CDR3 spans 13 residues. The V end was cut by 5 bases, the J end by 8 bases, with 10 bases between. The chain's CDR3 is CASSPNFYSPLHF. CDR3 coding DNA: TGTGCCAGCAGCCCCAACTTCTATTCACCCCTCCACTTT. The whole variable domain, remainder taken from reference TRBV7-2 and TRBJ1-6, is GAGVSQSPSNKVTEKGKDVELRCDPISGHTALYWYRQSLGQGLEFLIYFQGNSAPDKSGLPSDRFSAERTGGSVSTLTIQRTQQEDSAVYLCASSPNFYSPLHFGNGTRLTVT.

The V call is TRBV11-2, the J call TRBJ1-1, with 8 bases lining up with TRBD1. With V trimmed by 6 bases and J by 0 bases, 3 bases remained unmatched. CDR3 size: 14 residues. Germline lookup yields CDR1 SGHAT and CDR2 FQNNGV. In nucleotides, the CDR3 is TGTGCCAGCAGGACAGGGGCTCTGAACACTGAAGCTTTCTTT. The encoded protein is CASRTGALNTEAFF.